This TCR beta chain was retrieved from a study of OX40 agonist ivuxolimab in advanced cancers. The study, taken as a whole, reports: Expanded clones were, on average, more numerous in CD8+ T cells than in CD4+.

Here immunoSEQ multiplex PCR was the method, and the copy in TCRdb shows in-frame clones only, minus some. This sample has around 80,000 clones, with about 90% found just once. The germline V gene encodes CDR1 SGHRS and CDR2 YFSETQ. The CDR3 has 16 amino acids. V was pared by 0 bases and J by 7 bases, with 16 bases between. This clone was counted a single time. Its matching antigen is unknown. The chain is built from TRBV5-1 and TRBJ1-4; D may be TRBD1 (5 bases). The sample in question was CD4+ or CD8+ T cells sorted from blood, obtained in a trial of the OX40 agonist ivuxolimab. This TCR derives from an adult with an advanced solid tumor such as melanoma, head and neck, liver or kidney cancer. CDR3 coding DNA: TGCGCCAGCAGCTTGGCCGGCACCGGGGGGAGTGAAAAACTGTTTTTT. Residues: CASSLAGTGGSEKLFF. The full variable domain, with the rest looked up from reference TRBV5-1 and TRBJ1-4, is KAGVTQTPRYLIKTRGQQVTLSCSPISGHRSVSWYQQTPGQGLQFLFEYFSETQRNKGNFPGRFSGRQFSNSRSEMNVSTLELGDSALYLCASSLAGTGGSEKLFFGSGTQLSVL.